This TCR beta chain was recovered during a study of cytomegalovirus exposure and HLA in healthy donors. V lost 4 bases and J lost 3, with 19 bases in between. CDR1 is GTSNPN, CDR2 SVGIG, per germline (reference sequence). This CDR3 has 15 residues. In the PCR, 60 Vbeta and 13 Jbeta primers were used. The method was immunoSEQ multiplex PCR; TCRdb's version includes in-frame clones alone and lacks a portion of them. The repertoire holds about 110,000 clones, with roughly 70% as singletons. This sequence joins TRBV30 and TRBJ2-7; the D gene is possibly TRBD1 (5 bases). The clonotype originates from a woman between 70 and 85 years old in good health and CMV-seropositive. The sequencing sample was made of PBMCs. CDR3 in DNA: TGTGCCTGGACTCGACAAAGGGGCAAAATCTACGAGCAGTACTTC. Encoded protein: CAWTRQRGKIYEQYF.